The rows below give T cell receptor beta chains drawn from one sample of a study of blood T cells in healthy people across ages. TCRdb processed the 5' RACE reads anew with MiXCR; each CDR3 protein has one entry. This table holds more than 700,000 distinct CDR3 sequences, 46% found once. The sequenced sample was blood. The receptors were gathered from a man older than 75 in good health. Both conserved end residues are part of each CDR3. A D gene is named only where the DNA matches it firmly. Rows may omit the clone size; those that give it use once, few, many or a size class.

>14|many|TRBV5-1|TRBJ2-4|.
TGCGCCAGCAGGCCTGATTGGGCCAAAAACATTCAGTACTTC
CASRPDWAKNIQYF
>14|.|TRBV18|TRBJ2-5|TRBD2
TGTGCCAGCTCACCAGGACTAGACGGCGATGAGCAGTACTTC
CASSPGLDGDEQYF
>10|.|TRBV2|TRBJ2-5|.
TGTGCCAGCAGTGACGGGGTTGGGTACTTC
CASSDGVGYF
>17|.|TRBV6-1|TRBJ2-7|TRBD2
TGTGCCAGCAGCCTTGGACTAGCGGGAGGGACCTCCTACGAGCAGTACTTC
CASSLGLAGGTSYEQYF
>14|.|TRBV7-9|TRBJ2-1|.
TGTGCCGTCCAGGGGGGCAGCTCCTACAATGAGCAGTTCTTC
CAVQGGSSYNEQFF
>15|few|TRBV4-3|TRBJ2-1|TRBD2
TGCGCCAGCAGCCAAGAATGGCGGGAGGAGAATGAGCAGTTCTTC
CASSQEWREENEQFF
>13|.|TRBV7-9|TRBJ2-7|.
TGTGCCAGCAGCTCTGGAGGAGCCCACGAGCAGTACTTC
CASSSGGAHEQYF
>14|.|TRBV5-8|TRBJ2-7|.
TGTGCCAGCAGCTTGGCGGGACACCTCTACGAGCAGTACTTC
CASSLAGHLYEQYF
>16|once|TRBV20-1|TRBJ2-3|.
TGCAGCGCTAACCCCGGGACTCAGTATGTCACAGATACGCAGTATTTT
CSANPGTQYVTDTQYF
>18|few|TRBV4-2|TRBJ2-7|TRBD2
TGTGCCAGCAGCCAACACTCCACCCTCGGGGGGACGCTCTACGAGCAGTACTTC
CASSQHSTLGGTLYEQYF
>16|few|TRBV7-8|TRBJ2-7|TRBD2
TGTGCCAGCAGCTTAGTTAGGACTAGCGGGAGCTACGAGCAGTACTTC
CASSLVRTSGSYEQYF
>12|many|TRBV20-1|TRBJ2-1|.
TGCAGTGCTCAGAGGTCGAGAGACGAGCAGTTCTTC
CSAQRSRDEQFF
>16|.|TRBV7-3|TRBJ2-1|TRBD2
TGTGCCAGCAGCTTACTAGAAGGACTAGCGGGAGGTGAGCAGTTCTTC
CASSLLEGLAGGEQFF
>15|.|TRBV6-6|TRBJ2-3|.
TGTGCCAGCAGTTACGCGGCACCCAAGGACGATACGCAGTATTTT
CASSYAAPKDDTQYF
>13|.|TRBV10-3|TRBJ2-7|.
TGTGCCATCAGTGAGTTAGCGAACAATGAGCAGTACTTC
CAISELANNEQYF
>14|many|TRBV9|TRBJ2-5|.
TGTGCCAGCAGCGTAACCACAGGAAAAGAGACCCAGTACTTC
CASSVTTGKETQYF
>13|.|TRBV12-3/TRBV12-4|TRBJ1-5|TRBD1
TGTGCCACAAGACAGGGAGGGGCTCAGCCCCAGCATTTT
CATRQGGAQPQHF
>17|many|TRBV4-3|TRBJ2-7|TRBD1
TGCGCCAGCAGCCAAGACGGGTCTGGGACAGGCCGGGACGAGCAGTACTTC
CASSQDGSGTGRDEQYF
>14|few|TRBV28|TRBJ2-7|.
TGTGCCAGCAGCCAATCCGGGACCTCCTACGAGCAGTACTTC
CASSQSGTSYEQYF
>13|.|TRBV28|TRBJ2-7|.
TGTGCCAGCAGTTGGACAGTCCCCTACGAGCAGTACTTC
CASSWTVPYEQYF
>16|few|TRBV11-2|TRBJ2-7|.
TGTGCCAGCAGCTTAGTTGGCTCTACCCTCAGCTACGAGCAGTACTTC
CASSLVGSTLSYEQYF
>14|.|TRBV4-1|TRBJ2-1|.
TGCGCCAGCAGCCAAGATTCCGGCCCCAATGAGCAGTTCTTC
CASSQDSGPNEQFF
>14|.|TRBV28|TRBJ2-1|.
TGTGCCGGCAGAAACGGGGACTCCTACAATGAGCAGTTCTTC
CAGRNGDSYNEQFF
>16|.|TRBV24-1|TRBJ2-3|TRBD1
TGTGCCACCAGTGATTTGGTGACAGGGGTAGGAGATACGCAGTATTTT
CATSDLVTGVGDTQYF
>17|.|TRBV9|TRBJ1-1|.
TGTGCCAGCAGCGGGGGGGACGGAACCGGACCGAACACTGAAGCTTTCTTT
CASSGGDGTGPNTEAFF
>17|many|TRBV4-1|TRBJ2-7|.
TGCGCCAGCAGCCAAGATTTGACGGGAGATGTAGGCTACGAGCAGTACTTC
CASSQDLTGDVGYEQYF
>13|.|TRBV20-1|TRBJ2-1|.
TGCAGTGCTACAGCACCGAGTCAGGGTGAGCAGTTCTTC
CSATAPSQGEQFF
>17|.|TRBV20-1|TRBJ2-1|TRBD2
TGCAGTGCTAAGGGGACTAGCGGGAGCTTTCCCGTTGGTGAGCAGTTCTTC
CSAKGTSGSFPVGEQFF
>13|.|TRBV7-8|TRBJ1-5|.
TGTGCCAGCAGCGCCGGGAACAATCAGCCCCAGCATTTT
CASSAGNNQPQHF